This T cell receptor (beta chain) was found in a study of blood T cells in healthy people across ages. Study in general: Roughly one uniquely barcoded beta molecule per two T cells was captured.

The V segment lost 4 bases and the J segment 11 bases; nucleotides outside the gene matches: 11. The CDR3 runs to 14 residues. Germline lookup yields CDR1 MGHRA and CDR2 YSYEKL. Next came a second PCR, run for roughly 6 to 11 cycles, which used a sample-barcoded 5' primer along with a J-beta primer mix. TCRdb called the 5' RACE reads again in MiXCR, with one record for every CDR3 protein. This table holds hundreds of thousands of distinct CDR3 sequences, 58% found once. General study findings and limits: Measured against age, TCR beta diversity per million T cells decreased in a roughly linear manner.

The sample providers were healthy Caucasian people from Russia, aged about 6 to 90. Donors each provided roughly 10 milliliters of peripheral blood. A few counts support this clonotype. The antigen remains undetermined. This sequence was found in a man aged 60-69 years in good health. The V call is TRBV4-1, the J call TRBJ2-4, with TRBD2 matching 7 bases. The sample was blood. CDR3 coding DNA: TGCGCCAGCAGCCCATGGGAGGGGTCCATCCTTCAGTACTTC. Its protein product is CASSPWEGSILQYF.